This T cell receptor (beta chain) is from a study of blood T cell repertoires in COVID-19. Study-wide context: Cohort 3 donors were reported recovered after two negative PCRs, clearance, or symptom resolution. COVID-19 samples, acute and convalescent, were from the United States, Italy and Spain. T cells, B-cell-depleted T cells, or PBMCs supplied cDNA or gDNA.

The CDR3 length is 18 residues. V was trimmed by 4 bases and J by 2 bases, leaving 21 bases between them. The germline V gene has CDR1 KGHSY and CDR2 FQNENV. Study processing details: The authors estimated nucleated cell counts from reference gene primer amplification. Here immunoSEQ multiplex PCR was the method, and the copy in TCRdb shows in-frame clones only, minus some. That table furnishes V, J and clone size, whereas the DNA furnished D and trimming. The repertoire consists of approximately 200,000 clones, with about nine tenths occurring once and the leading ten covering 7.2%. The clonotype was recovered from a man aged 25 to 40 in a cohort exposed to, infected with or recovered from COVID-19 (not recorded which). The chain has TRBV16 and TRBJ1-5; possibly TRBD1 for D (6 bases). Material for sequencing was PBMCs or T cells enriched from blood (not recorded which). In nucleotides, the CDR3 is TGTGCCAGCAGCCTTCAATTCCTCACCAGGGGTGGCAATCAGCCCCAGCATTTT. Protein product: CASSLQFLTRGGNQPQHF.